This passage covers 24 T cell receptor beta chains from one sample sequenced in a study of blood T cell repertoires in COVID-19. Assay: immunoSEQ multiplex PCR; the TCRdb copy retains only in-frame clones and omits some. The repertoire holds about 59,000 clones, with 79% as singletons. Input material: peripheral blood. The receptors were gathered from a man in his 60s with acute or convalescent COVID-19.

In this sample, this clone turned up a few times. The chain recombines TRBV28 with TRBJ1-1, with D maybe TRBD1 (6 bases). V was clipped by 2 bases and J by 3 bases, with 7 bases between them. Per germline, CDR1 MDHEN and CDR2 SYDVKM. The CDR3 sequence is 13 residues long. This CDR3 reads CASSLEGDTEAFF. CDR3 in DNA: TGTGCCAGCAGTTTAGAGGGGGACACTGAAGCTTTCTTT. The full variable domain, in which reference TRBV28 and TRBJ1-1 provide the parts outside the CDR3, is DVKVTQSSRYLVKRTGEKVFLECVQDMDHENMFWYRQDPGLGLRLIYFSYDVKMKEKGDIPEGYSVSREKKERFSLILESASTNQTSMYLCASSLEGDTEAFFGQGTRLTVV.

The chain is built from TRBV15 and TRBJ2-7; TRBD1 agrees at 10 bases. The CDR3 totals 15 residues. Losses at the gene ends were 4 bases for V and 5 bases for J; bases not matched to a gene: 8. The germline CDR1 and CDR2 sequences are LNHNV and YYDKDF (reference sequence). The CDR3 reads CATSTSGTGDNEQYF. DNA for the CDR3: TGTGCCACCAGCACATCCGGGACAGGGGACAACGAGCAGTACTTC.

The chain has TRBV5-8 and TRBJ2-3; TRBD1 agrees at 7 bases. This CDR3 comprises 15 residues. The V and J ends lost 0 bases and 9 bases, in that order; junction bases with no gene match: 10. Germline V gene data show CDR1 as SGHTS and CDR2 as YDEGEE. CDR3 amino acids: CASSLGQGPRVTQYF. DNA of the CDR3: TGTGCCAGCAGCTTGGGACAGGGCCCGAGAGTCACGCAGTATTTT. Full variable domain (outside the CDR3, taken from reference TRBV5-8 and TRBJ2-3): EAGVTQSPTHLIKTRGQQATLRCSPISGHTSVYWYQQALGLGLQFLLWYDEGEERNRGNFPPRFSGRQFPNYSSELNVNALELEDSALYLCASSLGQGPRVTQYFGPGTRLTVL.

J is TRBJ2-1 and V is TRBV19, with D unresolved. This CDR3 spans 13 amino acids. Trimming cost V 3 bases and J 7 bases, with 10 bases left between them. Germline V CDR1 and CDR2: LNHDA, SQIVND (reference sequence). CDR3 sequence: CASSMRSENEQFF. Here the CDR3 DNA reads TGTGCCAGTAGTATGAGAAGCGAAAATGAGCAGTTCTTC.

This chain links TRBV24-1 with TRBJ2-1, with 10 nucleotides matching TRBD2. From germline, CDR1 is KGHDR and CDR2 SFDVKD. The trim removed 6 bases at V and 6 bases at J, leaving 4 bases unmatched. This CDR3 spans 14 amino acids. CDR3 in amino acids: CATSLGLASNEQFF. The CDR3 DNA reads as TGTGCCACCAGTTTGGGACTAGCGAGCAATGAGCAGTTCTTC.

This clone has a handful of counts. The chain has TRBV19 and TRBJ2-7; 11 nucleotides align to TRBD2. Germline assignment: CDR1 LNHDA and CDR2 SQIVND (reference sequence). V trimming: 9 bases; J trimming: 7 bases; junction bases outside the gene matches: 8. The CDR3 spans 13 residues. The CDR3 region has the DNA TGTGCCAGCGCTAGCGGGGGGCAGGGGGAGCAGTACTTC. This sequence encodes CASASGGQGEQYF.

This clone was observed a few times. The chain combines TRBV7-9 with TRBJ1-1; D remains unclear. Trimming took 5 bases from V and 7 from J, leaving 14 bases between them. CDR3 length: 13 amino acids. The germline V gene has CDR1 SEHNR and CDR2 FQNEAQ (reference sequence). CDR3 in DNA: TGTGCCAGCAGCCTGAGTGGGGAGTATGAAGCTTTCTTT. Protein sequence: CASSLSGEYEAFF.

V usage is TRBV5-1 and J usage is TRBJ2-2, with D maybe TRBD1 (6 bases). The CDR3 is 16 residues long. Germline CDR1 and CDR2: SGHRS and YFSETQ. V lost 3 bases and J lost 0, with 12 bases in between. The CDR3 region is CASSSQGIANTGELFF. The CDR3 bases are TGCGCCAGCAGCTCTCAGGGGATCGCGAACACCGGGGAGCTGTTTTTT.

V gene TRBV4-2 combines with J gene TRBJ1-2; 8 nucleotides align to TRBD1. Germline V gene data show CDR1 as LGHNA and CDR2 as YNFKEQ. Unmatched junction bases numbered 7, after V lost 3 bases and J lost 4 bases. CDR3 size: 15 residues. In DNA, the CDR3 is TGTGCCAGCAGCCAGAACCCGGGACAGGCCTATGGCTACACCTTC. It codes for CASSQNPGQAYGYTF.

This clone was detected once. The chain joins TRBV7-6 to TRBJ2-7; D call uncertain. V was shortened by 2 bases and J by 6 bases, with 8 bases between the two germline ends. The CDR3 contains 12 residues. Looked up from germline, CDR1 is SGHVS and CDR2 is FNYEAQ. The DNA of the CDR3 is TGTGCCAGCAGCTTACCCAACTCCGAGCAGTACTTC. This gives the protein CASSLPNSEQYF.

The chain has TRBV28 and TRBJ1-1, with 9 nucleotides matching TRBD1. Trimming at V came to 6 bases and at J to 5 bases, leaving 7 bases not matched to a gene. This CDR3 comprises 14 residues. Per the germline V gene, CDR1 is MDHEN and CDR2 is SYDVKM. The CDR3 reads CASRGQGGHTEAFF. For the CDR3, the DNA is TGTGCCAGCAGGGGACAGGGAGGTCATACTGAAGCTTTCTTT. Using reference TRBV28 and TRBJ1-1 for the parts outside the CDR3, the full variable domain is DVKVTQSSRYLVKRTGEKVFLECVQDMDHENMFWYRQDPGLGLRLIYFSYDVKMKEKGDIPEGYSVSREKKERFSLILESASTNQTSMYLCASRGQGGHTEAFFGQGTRLTVV.

The chain is built from TRBV9 and TRBJ2-2; 7 nucleotides match TRBD1. The CDR3 is 14 amino acids. V lost 3 bases to trimming and J lost 3 bases; unmatched junction nucleotides: 2. Germline V CDR1 and CDR2: SGDLS, YYNGEE. The CDR3 here is CASSAQGDTGELFF. As DNA, the CDR3 is TGTGCCAGCAGCGCCCAGGGGGACACCGGGGAGCTGTTTTTT.

This clone was seen many times. J is TRBJ2-7 and V is TRBV6-5; 7 bases fit TRBD1. Germline assignment: CDR1 MNHEY and CDR2 SVGAGI. There are 15 residues in the CDR3. With 6 bases clipped from V and 0 bases from J, the junction kept 8 bases outside the gene matches. Here the CDR3 DNA reads TGTGCCAGCAGGTCGAAGGACAGGCTCTCCTACGAGCAGTACTTC. It codes for CASRSKDRLSYEQYF.

The rearrangement joins TRBV7-9 to TRBJ1-5, with TRBD1 matching over 7 bases. This CDR3 comprises 12 residues. Germline assignment: CDR1 SEHNR and CDR2 FQNEAQ (reference sequence). The trim removed 5 bases at V and 12 bases at J, leaving 7 bases unmatched. CDR3 loop: CASSLLQGYQHF. Here the CDR3 DNA reads TGTGCCAGCAGCCTATTACAGGGGTACCAGCATTTT.

The chain has TRBV11-1 and TRBJ2-7, with D possibly TRBD1 on 6 matching bases. The CDR3 covers 13 residues. Per germline, CDR1 SGHAT and CDR2 FQDESV (reference sequence). V was trimmed by 5 bases and J by 2 bases, leaving 10 bases between them. The CDR3 nucleotides read TGTGCCAGCAGCCCCGGACAGACCTACGAGCAGTACTTC. This sequence encodes CASSPGQTYEQYF.

This clone was detected only once. This chain joins TRBV5-1 and TRBJ2-7, with 7 bases lining up with TRBD1. The CDR3 loop spans 15 amino acids. Germline V lookup: CDR1 SGHRS, CDR2 YFSETQ. V shed 4 bases, J shed 0 bases, and the junction held 7 bases outside the gene matches. The DNA for the CDR3 is TGCGCCAGCAGCGAATTACAGGGGAACTCCTACGAGCAGTACTTC. Its translation is CASSELQGNSYEQYF.

The chain combines TRBV5-6 with TRBJ1-2; 7 nucleotides align to TRBD1. With V trimmed by 4 bases and J by 3 bases, 9 bases remained unmatched. The V gene's germline CDR1 is SGHDT and CDR2 YYEEEE. This CDR3 spans 15 amino acids. In DNA, the CDR3 is TGTGCCAGCAGCCGCGGGACAGCCTACGACTATGGCTACACCTTC. The encoded protein is CASSRGTAYDYGYTF.

The rearrangement uses TRBV15 and TRBJ2-1; no clear D gene. The CDR3 extends over 14 amino acids. The V and J ends lost 0 bases and 8 bases respectively, with 11 bases between them. In germline, CDR1 is LNHNV, CDR2 YYDKDF (reference sequence). Here the CDR3 reads CATSREGRNYEQFF. In DNA, the CDR3 is TGTGCCACCAGCAGAGAGGGCCGGAACTATGAGCAGTTCTTC.

The chain is built from TRBV12-3 or TRBV12-4 and TRBJ2-1, with 9 bases matching TRBD2. There are 13 residues in the CDR3. After removal of 8 bases from V and 7 bases from J, the junction contained 6 bases not matched to a gene. Here the CDR3 reads CASGSSGKNEQFF. The CDR3 DNA reads as TGTGCCAGCGGGTCTAGCGGGAAGAATGAGCAGTTCTTC.

This rearrangement joins TRBV24-1 to TRBJ2-2; the D gene is possibly TRBD1 (5 bases). Between the trimmed V and J ends, which lost 4 bases and 3 bases, there was a span of 8 bases. The CDR3 runs to 14 residues. From germline, CDR1 is KGHDR and CDR2 SFDVKD. CDR3 nucleotide sequence: TGTGCCACCAGTGACAGACAGCACACCGGGGAGCTGTTTTTT. Translation: CATSDRQHTGELFF.

This clone came up a few times. V usage is TRBV7-8 and J usage is TRBJ2-7; 14 bases match TRBD2. V dropped 5 bases and J dropped 3; count of bases not matched to a gene: 12. The CDR3 is made up of 18 amino acids. Per the germline V gene, CDR1 is SGHVS and CDR2 is FQNEAQ. The CDR3 sequence is CASSVGTSGRLFSYEQYF. Here the CDR3 DNA reads TGTGCCAGCAGCGTTGGGACTAGCGGGAGATTATTCAGCTACGAGCAGTACTTC.

The chain has TRBV10-1 and TRBJ2-3; weak D call: TRBD2 (5 bases). V lost 2 bases and J 4 bases, leaving 7 bases between the germline ends. Germline V gene lookup returns CDR1 WNHNN and CDR2 SYGVQD (reference sequence). The CDR3 contains 13 residues. The CDR3 loop is CASSEDSADTQYF. CDR3 nucleotides: TGCGCCAGCAGTGAGGATAGCGCAGATACGCAGTATTTT.

J is TRBJ1-2 and V is TRBV7-8; 7 positions agree with TRBD1. The CDR3 is 15 residues long. Germline values: CDR1 SGHVS, CDR2 FQNEAQ. J was trimmed by 4 bases and V by 1 base; bases with no gene match: 6. The chain's CDR3 is CASSLGRQGLYGYTF. The CDR3 DNA follows: TGTGCCAGCAGCTTAGGGAGACAGGGTCTCTATGGCTACACCTTC.

The V call is TRBV28, the J call TRBJ2-7; TRBD2 matches at 12 bases. V was pared by 5 bases and J by 1 base, with 12 bases of the junction left unmatched. The CDR3 extends over 18 amino acids. The germline CDR1 and CDR2 sequences are MDHEN and SYDVKM. The CDR3 DNA follows: TGTGCCAGCAGTACTTTTCTAGCGGGAGGGGGCCCTTCCTACGAGCAGTACTTC. Amino acids: CASSTFLAGGGPSYEQYF. Using reference TRBV28 and TRBJ2-7 for the parts outside the CDR3, the full variable domain is DVKVTQSSRYLVKRTGEKVFLECVQDMDHENMFWYRQDPGLGLRLIYFSYDVKMKEKGDIPEGYSVSREKKERFSLILESASTNQTSMYLCASSTFLAGGGPSYEQYFGPGTRLTVT.